These T cell receptor beta chains were read from a single sample in a study of blood T cell repertoires in COVID-19. Clones were sequenced by immunoSEQ multiplex PCR, and TCRdb holds only the in-frame ones, with some missing. The sample holds some 49,000 clones, 85% to 95% seen once. Sequencing input: peripheral blood. The receptors were gathered from a man aged 55 to 70 with COVID-19, enrolled during active disease. Both conserved end residues are part of each CDR3. Fields, in order: J gene, clone size, D gene, V gene, CDR3 protein, CDR3 DNA. D genes are given only for firm matches. Rows may omit the clone size; those that give it use once, few, many or a size class.

>TRBJ2-3|-|TRBD1|TRBV11-2
CASSRDRGADTQYF
TGTGCCAGCAGCCGGGACAGGGGCGCAGATACGCAGTATTTT
>TRBJ2-5|-|-|TRBV11-1
CASSRPTQGTETQYF
TGTGCCAGCAGCCGACCTACACAGGGAACCGAGACCCAGTACTTC
>TRBJ1-6|-|TRBD1|TRBV3-1/TRBV3-2
CASSQALTGGNSPLHF
TGTGCCAGCAGCCAAGCCCTGACAGGGGGTAATTCACCCCTCCACTTT
>TRBJ1-6|-|TRBD1|TRBV25-1
CASSEWSGGNSPLHF
TGTGCCAGCAGTGAATGGTCAGGGGGCAATTCACCCCTCCACTTT
>TRBJ1-2|-|TRBD1|TRBV19
CASSLTGLYGYTF
TGTGCCAGTAGTCTGACAGGGCTCTATGGCTACACCTTC
>TRBJ2-1|-|-|TRBV6-5
CASGQAWDEQFF
TGTGCCAGTGGACAAGCTTGGGATGAGCAGTTCTTC
>TRBJ2-3|-|TRBD2|TRBV2
CASILRRGASTDTQYF
TGTGCCAGCATCCTTAGGCGGGGGGCTTCCACAGATACGCAGTATTTT
>TRBJ2-1|-|-|TRBV10-3
CAISGDSNNEQFF
TGTGCCATCAGTGGGGACTCTAACAATGAGCAGTTCTTC
>TRBJ2-7|-|TRBD1|TRBV27
CASSFATRTGRNEQYF
TGTGCCAGCAGTTTCGCCACCCGGACAGGTCGGAACGAGCAGTACTTC
>TRBJ2-1|-|-|TRBV3-1/TRBV3-2
CAISSGSYNEQFF
TGTGCCATAAGCTCTGGCTCCTACAATGAGCAGTTCTTC
>TRBJ1-6|-|TRBD1|TRBV27
CASGQTGGGSPLHF
TGTGCCAGCGGTCAGACAGGGGGCGGATCACCCCTCCACTTT
>TRBJ1-2|-|-|TRBV7-9
CASSLEGNGGYTF
TGTGCCAGCAGCTTAGAGGGGAACGGTGGCTACACCTTC
>TRBJ2-1|-|TRBD2|TRBV9
CASSEGLAVEQFF
TGTGCCAGCAGCGAGGGACTAGCGGTTGAGCAGTTCTTC
>TRBJ2-7|once|TRBD2|TRBV7-8
CASSPAEGGANSYEQYF
TGTGCCAGCAGCCCCGCGGAGGGAGGGGCGAACTCCTACGAGCAGTACTTC
>TRBJ2-1|-|TRBD1|TRBV9
CASSVEPTGGYNEQFF
TGTGCCAGCAGCGTAGAACCCACAGGGGGATACAATGAGCAGTTCTTC
>TRBJ1-4|-|TRBD1|TRBV4-1
CASSTQGATSEKLFF
TGCGCCAGCAGCACTCAGGGGGCCACCAGTGAAAAACTGTTTTTT
>TRBJ2-2|-|-|TRBV5-6
CASSLYAGAGELFF
TGTGCCAGCAGCTTGTATGCGGGCGCCGGGGAGCTGTTTTTT
>TRBJ1-3|few|-|TRBV7-2
CASSLDRRNTIYF
TGTGCCAGCAGCTTAGATCGTAGAAACACCATATATTTT
>TRBJ2-3|-|-|TRBV7-2
CASSLGGTGMADTQYF
TGTGCCAGCAGCTTAGGTGGAACAGGGATGGCAGATACGCAGTATTTT
>TRBJ1-4|-|-|TRBV5-1
CASSLEGALFF
TGCGCCAGCAGCTTAGAGGGTGCCCTGTTTTTT
>TRBJ1-3|-|TRBD1|TRBV3-1/TRBV3-2
CASSPMGGNRGSGNTIYF
TGTGCCAGCAGCCCCATGGGCGGAAACAGGGGATCAGGAAACACCATATATTTT
>TRBJ2-7|-|TRBD2|TRBV13
CASSSLRLAGGQYEQYF
TGTGCCAGCAGCTCACTTAGACTAGCGGGGGGTCAATACGAGCAGTACTTC